This TCR beta chain was sequenced during a study of molecular identifiers for immune sequencing clone quantification. The sample holds one count of this clonotype. In preparing bulk TCR libraries, previously described methods and listed TCR primers were used. TCRdb recomputed calls from the PCR reads with MiXCR, one row per CDR3 protein. The data contain 460,000 or so distinct CDR3 sequences, about a fifth of them seen just once; the ten biggest clones take up about 0.84%. Germline lookup yields CDR1 DFQATT and CDR2 SNEGSKA (reference sequence). This CDR3 spans 14 amino acids. The chain is built from TRBV20-1 and TRBJ2-1; no clear D gene. The source material was naive CD8+ T cells from blood, with Jurkat cell RNA spiked in. Subset noted: FACS-sorted CD8+CD4-CCR7+CD45RA+ naive T cells. The TCR comes from a human donor in good health. Some libraries in this study had Jurkat cell RNA spiked in. The CDR3 nucleotides are TGCAGCGGCCGGGTACTATACTCCTACAATGAGCAGTTCTTC. Amino acids: CSGRVLYSYNEQFF.